This T cell receptor beta chain stems from a study of CD8+CD57+ T cells in acquired aplastic anemia. For the study at large: CD4+ cells from healthy donors averaged roughly 10 million reads. Overall study findings and caveats: Statistical testing detected no significant gap in CD8+ Simpson's diversity between patients and controls. Found in both controls and patients were around 29 CD8+ CDR3 sequences.

A word on this clonotype: What it binds is unknown.

Germline V CDR1 and CDR2: MRHNA, SNTAGT. Trimming cost V 4 bases and J 5 bases, with 15 bases left between them. The CDR3 extends over 15 amino acids. The use of genomic DNA as template underpinned the TCR beta VDJ and CDR3 profiling. TCRdb re-called the reads through MiXCR, storing one row per CDR3 protein. The sample shows 150,000 or so distinct CDR3 sequences, about three fifths of them seen only once. V is TRBV6-4 and J is TRBJ1-5, with D tentatively TRBD1 (6 bases). The specimen sequenced was sorted CD4+, CD8+, or CD8+CD57+ T cells (not recorded which) from PBMCs. This clonotype originated in a human donor in good health. The CDR3 sequence is CASSVTGTSDQPQHF. CDR3 DNA: TGTGCCAGCAGTGTAACCGGGACATCGGATCAGCCCCAGCATTTT.